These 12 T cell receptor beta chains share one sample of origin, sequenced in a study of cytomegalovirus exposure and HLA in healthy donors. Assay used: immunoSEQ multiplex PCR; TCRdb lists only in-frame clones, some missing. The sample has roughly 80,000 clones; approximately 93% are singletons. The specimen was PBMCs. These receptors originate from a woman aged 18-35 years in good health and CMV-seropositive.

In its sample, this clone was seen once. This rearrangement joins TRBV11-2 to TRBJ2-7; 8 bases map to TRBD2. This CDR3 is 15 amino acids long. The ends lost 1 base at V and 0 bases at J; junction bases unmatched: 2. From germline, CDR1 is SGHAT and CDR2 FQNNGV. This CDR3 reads CASSLATSDSYEQYF. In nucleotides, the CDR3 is TGTGCCAGCAGCTTAGCGACTAGCGACTCCTACGAGCAGTACTTC.

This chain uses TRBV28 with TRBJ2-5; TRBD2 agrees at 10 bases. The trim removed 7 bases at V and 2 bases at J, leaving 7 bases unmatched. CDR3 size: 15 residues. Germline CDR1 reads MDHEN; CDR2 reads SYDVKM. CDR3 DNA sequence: TGTGCCAGCAAACGGACTAGCGGAGTTCAAGAGACCCAGTACTTC. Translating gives CASKRTSGVQETQYF.

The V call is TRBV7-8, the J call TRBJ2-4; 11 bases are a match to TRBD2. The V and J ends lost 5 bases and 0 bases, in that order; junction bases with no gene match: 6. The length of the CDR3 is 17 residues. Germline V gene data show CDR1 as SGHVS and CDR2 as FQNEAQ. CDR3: CASSPGTSGLAKNIQYF. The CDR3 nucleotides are TGTGCCAGCAGCCCTGGGACTAGCGGATTAGCCAAAAACATTCAGTACTTC. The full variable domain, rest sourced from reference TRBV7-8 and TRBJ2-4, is GAGVSQSPRYKVAKRGQDVALRCDPISGHVSLFWYQQALGQGPEFLTYFQNEAQLDKSGLPSDRFFAERPEGSVSTLKIQRTQQEDSAVYLCASSPGTSGLAKNIQYFGAGTRLSVL.

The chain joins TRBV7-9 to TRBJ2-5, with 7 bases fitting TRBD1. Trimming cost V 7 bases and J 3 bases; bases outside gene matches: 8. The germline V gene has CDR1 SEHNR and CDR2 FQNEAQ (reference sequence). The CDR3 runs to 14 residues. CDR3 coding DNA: TGTGCCAGCAACGACAGGGTGCGCGAAGAGACCCAGTACTTC. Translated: CASNDRVREETQYF.

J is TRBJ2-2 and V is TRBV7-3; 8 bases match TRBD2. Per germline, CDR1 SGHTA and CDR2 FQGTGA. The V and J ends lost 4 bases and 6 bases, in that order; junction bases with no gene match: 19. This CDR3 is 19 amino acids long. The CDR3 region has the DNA TGTGCCAGCAGCTCCACCAAGGGGGGGACTAGTCTCGTCGCCGGGGAGCTGTTTTTT. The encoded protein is CASSSTKGGTSLVAGELFF.

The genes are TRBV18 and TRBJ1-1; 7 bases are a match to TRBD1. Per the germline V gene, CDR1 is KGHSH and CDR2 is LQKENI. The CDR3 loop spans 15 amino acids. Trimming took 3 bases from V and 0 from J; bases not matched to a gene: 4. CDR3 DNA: TGTGCCAGCTCACCGGGACAGAAAATGAACACTGAAGCTTTCTTT. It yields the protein CASSPGQKMNTEAFF.

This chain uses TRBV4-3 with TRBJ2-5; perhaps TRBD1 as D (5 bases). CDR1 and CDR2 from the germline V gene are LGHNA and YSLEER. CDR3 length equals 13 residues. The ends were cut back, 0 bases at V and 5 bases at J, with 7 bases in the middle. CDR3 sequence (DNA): TGCGCCAGCAGCCAAGATGGGGCGGAGACCCAGTACTTC. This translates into CASSQDGAETQYF.

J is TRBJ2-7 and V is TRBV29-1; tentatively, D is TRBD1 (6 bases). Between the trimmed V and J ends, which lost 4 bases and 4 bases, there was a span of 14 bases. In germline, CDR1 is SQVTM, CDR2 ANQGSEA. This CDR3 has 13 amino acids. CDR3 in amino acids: CSVASARGYEQYF. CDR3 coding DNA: TGCAGCGTTGCAAGCGCCAGGGGATACGAGCAGTACTTC.

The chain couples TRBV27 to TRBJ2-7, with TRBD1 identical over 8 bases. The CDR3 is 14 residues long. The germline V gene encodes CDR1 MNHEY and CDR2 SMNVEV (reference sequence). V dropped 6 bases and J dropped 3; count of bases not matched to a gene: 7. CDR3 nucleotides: TGTGCCAGCAGAGGACAGGGCGACGGCTACGAGCAGTACTTC. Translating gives CASRGQGDGYEQYF.

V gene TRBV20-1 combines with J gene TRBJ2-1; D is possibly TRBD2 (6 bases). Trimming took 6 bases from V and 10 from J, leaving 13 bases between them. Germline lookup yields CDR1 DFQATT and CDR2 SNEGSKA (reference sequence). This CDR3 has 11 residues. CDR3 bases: TGCAGTGCACTTAGCGGCTTCGAGCAGTTCTTC. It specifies CSALSGFEQFF.

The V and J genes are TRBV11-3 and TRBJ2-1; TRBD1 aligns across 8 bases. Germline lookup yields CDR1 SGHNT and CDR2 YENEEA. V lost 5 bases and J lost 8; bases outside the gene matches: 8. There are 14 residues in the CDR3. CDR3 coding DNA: TGTGCCAGCAGCCCTGGACAGGGTAGCGATGAGCAGTTCTTC. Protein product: CASSPGQGSDEQFF.

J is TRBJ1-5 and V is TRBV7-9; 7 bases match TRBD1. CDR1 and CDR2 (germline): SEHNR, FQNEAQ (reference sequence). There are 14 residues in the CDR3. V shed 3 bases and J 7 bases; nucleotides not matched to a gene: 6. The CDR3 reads CASSFGQAPQPQHF. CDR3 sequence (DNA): TGTGCCAGCAGCTTCGGACAGGCCCCCCAGCCCCAGCATTTT.